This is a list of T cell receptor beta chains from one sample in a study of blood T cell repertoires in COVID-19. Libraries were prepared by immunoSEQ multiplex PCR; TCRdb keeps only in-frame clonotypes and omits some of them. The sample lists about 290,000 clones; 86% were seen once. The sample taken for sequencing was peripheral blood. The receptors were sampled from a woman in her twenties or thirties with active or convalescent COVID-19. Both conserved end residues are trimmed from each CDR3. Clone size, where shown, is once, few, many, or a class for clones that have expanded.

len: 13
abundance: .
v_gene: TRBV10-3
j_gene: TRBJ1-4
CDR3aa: AISESGYGDEKLF

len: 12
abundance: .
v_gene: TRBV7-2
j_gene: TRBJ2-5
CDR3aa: ASSFPDSRRTQY

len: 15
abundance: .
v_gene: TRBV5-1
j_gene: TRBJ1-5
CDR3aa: ASSLDGGTALNQPQH

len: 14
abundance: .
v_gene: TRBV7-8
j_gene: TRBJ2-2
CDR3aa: ASSVRGQVDTGELF

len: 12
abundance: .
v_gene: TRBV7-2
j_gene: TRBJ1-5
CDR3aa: ASSLYHGGGAQH

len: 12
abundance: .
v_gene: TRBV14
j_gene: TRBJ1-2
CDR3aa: ASSQAQGVGGYT

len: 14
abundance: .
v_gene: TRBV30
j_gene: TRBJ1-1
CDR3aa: AWVPGQGAVSTEAF

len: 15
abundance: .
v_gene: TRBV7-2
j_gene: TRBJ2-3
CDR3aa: ASSLAYAGGLTDTQY

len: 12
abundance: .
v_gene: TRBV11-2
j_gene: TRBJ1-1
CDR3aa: ASSLQGAPTEAF

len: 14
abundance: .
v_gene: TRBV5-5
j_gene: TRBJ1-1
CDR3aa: ASSRGTGASNTEAF

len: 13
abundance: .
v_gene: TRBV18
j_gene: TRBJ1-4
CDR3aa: ASSPGTGAGEKLF

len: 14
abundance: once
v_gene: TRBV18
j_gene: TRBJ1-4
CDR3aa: ASSPRQGALGEKLF